The clone carrying this T cell receptor (beta chain) was observed a handful of times. The target antigen is unknown. Other DNA sequences of this sample code for an identical CDR3. The data originate from a study of beta chain features in type 1 diabetes. Study overall: In age, gender and cell yields, patients were similar to healthy donors. General study points: There was a moderate but significant shortening of TCRB CDR3s in all four CD4+ subsets of Type 1 diabetes patients. Insertions at VDJ junctions were less frequent in type 1 diabetes patients. These patients also deleted more nucleotides at the same junctions.

CDR3 length equals 13 residues. Germline V gene sequence: CDR1 SQVTM, CDR2 ANQGSEA. The ends were cut back, 7 bases at V and 0 bases at J, with 12 bases in the middle. CD4+ cells of the naive, central memory, regulatory and stem cell-like memory types were sorted via CD45RO/CCR7/CD25/CD127/CD95/CD27. What was sequenced were expressed TCRB transcripts, since all of the isolated RNA had been reverse transcribed. TCRdb keeps only in-frame clones here, not all; method: immunoSEQ multiplex PCR. This sample yields about 660,000 clones, of which 11% to 15% are seen a single time; 0.04% belongs to the top ten.

Sequenced input: naive CD4+ T cells from blood. J is TRBJ1-1 and V is TRBV29-1; D is unclear. The sequence was obtained from a man aged 18 to 30 with type 1 diabetes. The CDR3 DNA follows: TGCAGCGCTGAGACAAACCTGAACACTGAAGCTTTCTTT. It codes for CSAETNLNTEAFF.